A single sample is the source of the 27 T cell receptor beta chains below, sequenced in a study of blood T cell repertoires in COVID-19. Assay used: immunoSEQ multiplex PCR; TCRdb lists only in-frame clones, some missing. Altogether approximately 78,000 clones are present, approximately 91% being singletons, with the ten largest covering roughly 29%. The sample taken for sequencing was peripheral blood. The receptors here all came from a man aged 50-60 years with acute or convalescent COVID-19.

The chain links TRBV5-1 to TRBJ2-5; the D is unclear. Per the germline V gene, CDR1 is SGHRS and CDR2 is YFSETQ. Trimming pared 1 base from V and 3 bases from J, leaving 4 bases between. The CDR3 is 12 residues long. The CDR3 protein is CASSLTEETQYF. As DNA, the CDR3 is TGCGCCAGCAGCTTGACGGAAGAGACCCAGTACTTC.

In its sample, this clone was seen a few times. The rearrangement uses TRBV5-4 and TRBJ1-4; the D gene is possibly TRBD1 (6 bases). Trimming removed 3 bases at V and 3 bases at J, with 15 bases between. This CDR3 region has 16 residues. Looked up from germline, CDR1 is SGHNT and CDR2 is YYREEE (reference sequence). In DNA, the CDR3 is TGTGCCAGCAGCTCCGGAAGACAGGACTCTAATGAAAAACTGTTTTTT. It yields the protein CASSSGRQDSNEKLFF. The entire variable domain, with the rest obtained from reference TRBV5-4 and TRBJ1-4, is as follows: ETGVTQSPTHLIKTRGQQVTLRCSSQSGHNTVSWYQQALGQGPQFIFQYYREEENGRGNFPPRFSGLQFPNYSSELNVNALELDDSALYLCASSSGRQDSNEKLFFGSGTQLSVL.

The DNA for the CDR3 is TGTGCCAGCAGCTTATCCCGATCCGGGACAAGCAATCAGCCCCAGCATTTT. Protein product: CASSLSRSGTSNQPQHF. This chain links TRBV7-8 with TRBJ1-5; D is perhaps TRBD1 (6 bases). CDR3 length: 17 amino acids. The ends were cut back, 2 bases at V and 1 base at J, with 15 bases in the middle. Germline CDR1 is SGHVS and CDR2 is FQNEAQ.

The count of this clone is one. The rearrangement uses TRBV12-5 and TRBJ2-2; a weak D match, TRBD2 (5 bases). Deletions cut 0 bases from V and 7 bases from J, with 12 bases between. The CDR3 loop spans 15 amino acids. Germline assignment: CDR1 LGHNT and CDR2 FRNRAP. CDR3 loop: CASGLVLGVGGELFF. CDR3 DNA: TGTGCTAGTGGTTTGGTACTCGGGGTTGGCGGGGAGCTGTTTTTT.

This chain links TRBV28 with TRBJ1-1; 9 nucleotides line up with TRBD1. The V gene end was trimmed by 2 bases and the J gene end by 4 bases; junction bases not matched to a gene: 8. The CDR3 consists of 16 residues. Looked up from germline, CDR1 is MDHEN and CDR2 is SYDVKM. CDR3 in DNA: TGTGCCAGCAGTTTACCCCCCGGGACAGGGCTCACTGAAGCTTTCTTT. It encodes CASSLPPGTGLTEAFF.

The table lists this clone with a count of one. V usage is TRBV10-3 and J usage is TRBJ2-6, with a possible D match to TRBD1 (5 bases). With 0 bases removed from V and 0 bases from J, the gap between germline ends came to 12 bases. Germline V gene sequence: CDR1 ENHRY, CDR2 SYGVKD. There are 18 residues in the CDR3. The CDR3 here is CAISESSGASSGANVLTF. In nucleotides, the CDR3 is TGTGCCATCAGTGAGTCATCTGGGGCAAGCTCTGGGGCCAACGTCCTGACTTTC.

The V gene is TRBV5-1, the J gene TRBJ2-7, with TRBD2 as a possible D gene (6 bases). CDR3 size: 14 residues. In germline, CDR1 is SGHRS, CDR2 YFSETQ. V lost 2 bases to trimming and J lost 4 bases, with 13 bases between them. For the CDR3, the DNA is TGCGCCAGCAGCTTCGGAGGGGCTGGGTACGAGCAGTACTTC. Translating it yields CASSFGGAGYEQYF.

This chain uses TRBV19 with TRBJ2-7; 8 nucleotides align to TRBD1. V shed 7 bases and J 1 base; nucleotides not matched to a gene: 12. Germline V CDR1 and CDR2: LNHDA, SQIVND (reference sequence). The CDR3 is made up of 16 amino acids. In nucleotides, the CDR3 is TGTGCCAGTACCGCATACCCGGACAGGGCTTCCTACGAGCAGTACTTC. Translating gives CASTAYPDRASYEQYF.

CDR3: CASSLTGVGYGYTF. The DNA of the CDR3 is TGTGCCAGCAGTTTAACAGGGGTGGGGTATGGCTACACCTTC. This chain links TRBV6-5 with TRBJ1-2, with 7 bases identical to TRBD1. V lost 4 bases and J lost 5; bases outside the gene matches: 7. The CDR3 spans 14 residues. Germline loops: CDR1 MNHEY, CDR2 SVGAGI.

The J gene is TRBJ1-1, the V gene TRBV29-1; TRBD1 matches at 8 bases. The CDR3 has 14 amino acids. From germline, CDR1 is SQVTM and CDR2 ANQGSEA. V shed 6 bases and J 1 base; nucleotides not matched to a gene: 7. DNA of the CDR3: TGCAGCGTCCTAATAACAGGGGGGAACACTGAAGCTTTCTTT. Amino acids: CSVLITGGNTEAFF.

The chain carries TRBV5-1 and TRBJ2-7; possible D gene TRBD2, 5 bases. V was clipped by 3 bases and J by 0 bases, with 16 bases between them. The germline V gene encodes CDR1 SGHRS and CDR2 YFSETQ. This CDR3 comprises 16 residues. The CDR3 spells CASSWAEERLSYEQYF. As DNA, the CDR3 is TGCGCCAGCAGCTGGGCCGAGGAGCGGCTCTCCTACGAGCAGTACTTC.

CDR3 nucleotide sequence: TGTGCCACCAGTGCCGACGGGGGGGTCAGTACCCAGTACTTC. Protein sequence: CATSADGGVSTQYF. This sequence joins TRBV24-1 and TRBJ2-5, with 8 bases identical to TRBD2. Germline V gene sequence: CDR1 KGHDR, CDR2 SFDVKD. This CDR3 is built from 14 residues. The V and J ends lost 5 bases and 8 bases, in that order; junction bases with no gene match: 9.

The genes are TRBV5-4 and TRBJ1-1, with D maybe TRBD1 (5 bases). The CDR3 is 12 residues long. The V gene lost 4 bases and the J gene lost 1 base, with 5 bases spanning the gap. CDR1 is SGHNT and CDR2 is YYREEE in the germline V gene (reference sequence). The DNA for the CDR3 is TGTGCCAGCAGCCAGGGGAACACTGAAGCTTTCTTT. This sequence encodes CASSQGNTEAFF.

Regarding this clone: Other DNA sequences in this sample translate to the same CDR3. V gene TRBV5-1 combines with J gene TRBJ2-7; 10 bases are a match to TRBD1. Germline trimming cut 0 bases from V and 6 bases from J; bases unmatched to any gene: 3. CDR3 length: 14 residues. The V gene's germline CDR1 is SGHRS and CDR2 YFSETQ. The CDR3 is CASSLGQGASEQYF. For the CDR3, the DNA is TGCGCCAGCAGCTTGGGACAGGGGGCTTCCGAGCAGTACTTC.

The chain carries TRBV9 and TRBJ2-1, with D maybe TRBD2 (5 bases). Germline V gene sequence: CDR1 SGDLS, CDR2 YYNGEE. V lost 2 bases and J 2 bases, leaving 11 bases between the germline ends. This CDR3 has 15 residues. DNA of the CDR3: TGTGCCAGCAGCGTCCGGGGTATGGCCTACAATGAGCAGTTCTTC. This encodes CASSVRGMAYNEQFF.

This chain connects TRBV4-1 to TRBJ1-3, with D tentatively TRBD1 (5 bases). Germline assignment: CDR1 MGHRA and CDR2 YSYEKL. With 1 base removed from V and 3 bases from J, the gap between germline ends came to 10 bases. This CDR3 is built from 15 residues. CDR3: CASSQGQGGGNTIYF. As DNA, the CDR3 is TGCGCCAGCAGCCAAGGCCAGGGAGGTGGAAACACCATATATTTT.

V and J are TRBV6-5 and TRBJ1-5; a possible D gene is TRBD1 (5 bases). V was pared by 0 bases and J by 5 bases, with 11 bases between. The CDR3 spans 15 residues. Germline V gene lookup returns CDR1 MNHEY and CDR2 SVGAGI. The CDR3 protein is CASSYSGKQDQPQHF. CDR3 nucleotides: TGTGCCAGCAGTTACTCGGGGAAACAGGATCAGCCCCAGCATTTT.

This clone was counted a few times. V usage is TRBV28 and J usage is TRBJ1-2, with a tentative D call TRBD1 (5 bases). The CDR3 sequence is 14 residues long. V dropped 5 bases and J dropped 5 bases, with 15 bases sitting between them. The V gene's germline CDR1 is MDHEN and CDR2 SYDVKM. The CDR3 loop reads CASSTTFGAYGYTF. DNA for the CDR3: TGTGCCAGCAGTACCACCTTTGGGGCTTATGGCTACACCTTC.

This chain links TRBV30 with TRBJ2-3; 8 nucleotides align to TRBD2. V was clipped by 3 bases and J by 2 bases; unmatched bases: 7. The CDR3 covers 15 residues. Germline CDR1 and CDR2: GTSNPN and SVGIG (reference sequence). The CDR3 DNA reads TGTGCCTGGAGCTCGGGGGGGGCACTCACAGATACGCAGTATTTT. Its translation is CAWSSGGALTDTQYF.

V and J are TRBV6-5 and TRBJ2-4; the match to TRBD1 covers 9 bases. The germline V gene has CDR1 MNHEY and CDR2 SVGAGI. The CDR3 has 16 amino acids. Trimming cost V 2 bases and J 1 base; bases outside gene matches: 3. CDR3 loop: CASSYTGTGAKNIQYF. The CDR3 DNA reads as TGTGCCAGCAGTTACACCGGGACAGGGGCCAAAAACATTCAGTACTTC.

The chain uses TRBV18 and TRBJ1-1; D gene unclear. V lost 5 bases and J lost 1, with 8 bases in between. CDR1 is KGHSH and CDR2 is LQKENI in the germline V gene. CDR3 length: 13 residues. DNA of the CDR3: TGTGCCAGCTCAGGGGAGTCGAACACTGAAGCTTTCTTT. Encoded protein: CASSGESNTEAFF.

This clone is a singleton in its sample. The chain employs TRBV7-3 and TRBJ2-7; 7 bases are shared with TRBD1. This CDR3 is built from 14 residues. Germline assignment: CDR1 SGHTA and CDR2 FQGTGA. V shed 5 bases, J shed 3 bases, and the junction held 7 bases outside the gene matches. For the CDR3, the DNA is TGTGCCAGCAGCCTCGGGCAGGGGGTCTACGAGCAGTACTTC. Its protein product is CASSLGQGVYEQYF.

This clone was counted a single time. The V call is TRBV5-4, the J call TRBJ2-5, with TRBD2 matching over 11 bases. The CDR3 contains 16 residues. Germline V gene data show CDR1 as SGHNT and CDR2 as YYREEE (reference sequence). V lost 0 bases, J lost 2 bases, and 3 bases stayed unmatched. CDR3 loop: CASSLGLAGGQETQYF. The CDR3 DNA follows: TGTGCCAGCAGCTTGGGGCTAGCGGGGGGACAAGAGACCCAGTACTTC.

The J gene is TRBJ1-1, the V gene TRBV2; D is undetermined. The CDR3 has 12 amino acids. Trimming stripped 2 bases from V and 11 bases from J, with 12 bases between. Per the germline V gene, CDR1 is SNHLY and CDR2 is FYNNEI. For the CDR3, the DNA is TGTGCCAGCAGTGAAATACCCCCGAGGGCTTTCTTT. Translated, it gives CASSEIPPRAFF.

The chain has TRBV5-1 and TRBJ1-1; 10 positions agree with TRBD1. CDR3 length: 15 amino acids. Germline CDR1 and CDR2: SGHRS and YFSETQ. V was pared by 4 bases and J by 4 bases, with 7 bases of the junction left unmatched. This CDR3 reads CASSQTGTGVTEAFF. Here the CDR3 DNA reads TGCGCCAGCAGCCAGACCGGGACAGGGGTCACTGAAGCTTTCTTT.

The J gene is TRBJ1-1, the V gene TRBV7-2, with D possibly being TRBD1 (6 bases). This CDR3 is 17 amino acids long. Germline CDR1 reads SGHTA; CDR2 reads FQGNSA. Trimming stripped 5 bases from V and 1 base from J, with 20 bases between. The CDR3 DNA reads TGTGCCAGCAGCCCGAACCCCTGGCAGGGGAGGAACACTGAAGCTTTCTTT. Amino acids: CASSPNPWQGRNTEAFF.

The chain has TRBV9 and TRBJ2-2; 9 bases are shared with TRBD1. The CDR3 runs to 18 residues. With V trimmed by 2 bases and J by 6 bases, 14 bases remained unmatched. CDR1 is SGDLS and CDR2 is YYNGEE in the germline V gene. CDR3 nucleotides: TGTGCCAGCAGCGTCCTAGGGGAGGGGACAGGGAGGGCCGGGGAGCTGTTTTTT. Translated, it gives CASSVLGEGTGRAGELFF.